The rows below give T cell receptor beta chains drawn from one sample of a study of OX40 agonist ivuxolimab in advanced cancers. Repertoires were generated with immunoSEQ multiplex PCR, while TCRdb's copy carries only in-frame clones and drops some. The sample holds roughly 62,000 clones; 85% are singletons and the top ten take about 4.2%. Sequenced here: CD4+ or CD8+ T cells sorted from blood, sampled in a trial of the OX40 agonist ivuxolimab. The receptors stem from an adult with an advanced solid tumor such as melanoma, head and neck, liver or kidney cancer. Both conserved end residues are trimmed from each CDR3. The D gene is left open where the match is weak. The size field is filled for only some rows; it gives once, few, many or a size class.

J: TRBJ1-2; size: NA; D: NA; V: TRBV28; CDR3: ASSPYPLGNNYGYT
J: TRBJ2-1; size: NA; D: NA; V: TRBV9; CDR3: ASTTAADYNEQF
J: TRBJ2-1; size: NA; D: NA; V: TRBV4-1; CDR3: ASSPRNDNEQF
J: TRBJ1-4; size: NA; D: NA; V: TRBV30; CDR3: AWSGQAPKKLF
J: TRBJ1-2; size: NA; D: NA; V: TRBV5-1; CDR3: ASSLEPGRTNYGYT
J: TRBJ2-5; size: NA; D: NA; V: TRBV2; CDR3: ASSQGGPRAQY
J: TRBJ1-2; size: NA; D: NA; V: TRBV5-8; CDR3: ASSLAFYSRYGYT
J: TRBJ1-1; size: few; D: NA; V: TRBV19; CDR3: ASGAGGAITEAF
J: TRBJ2-3; size: once; D: NA; V: TRBV15; CDR3: ATSRTRGTTDSSTDTQY
J: TRBJ2-3; size: NA; D: TRBD1; V: TRBV28; CDR3: ASRTGGVITDTQY
J: TRBJ1-2; size: NA; D: NA; V: TRBV30; CDR3: AGPPGVGNASNYGYT
J: TRBJ1-1; size: NA; D: NA; V: TRBV6-6; CDR3: ASRITGFRNTEAF
J: TRBJ1-6; size: NA; D: NA; V: TRBV11-3; CDR3: ARRGGRGNSPLH
J: TRBJ2-3; size: NA; D: NA; V: TRBV14; CDR3: ASSQDRAVGTDTQY
J: TRBJ2-7; size: NA; D: NA; V: TRBV7-2; CDR3: ASSLAGIYEQY
J: TRBJ2-2; size: NA; D: NA; V: TRBV10-2; CDR3: ASRTQPGAKLGELF
J: TRBJ2-3; size: NA; D: NA; V: TRBV2; CDR3: ASSAWQGGRTDTQY
J: TRBJ2-7; size: once; D: NA; V: TRBV7-7; CDR3: ASSLVAGDEQY
J: TRBJ1-6; size: NA; D: TRBD1; V: TRBV13; CDR3: ASSSWTGRAYNSPLH
J: TRBJ1-4; size: NA; D: TRBD1; V: TRBV2; CDR3: ASSENRGRGFGKLF
J: TRBJ2-7; size: NA; D: NA; V: TRBV20-1; CDR3: SARDQRSHY
J: TRBJ2-1; size: NA; D: TRBD2; V: TRBV9; CDR3: ASTSGSRSYNEQF